Each of the 13 T cell receptor beta chains below was sequenced from the same sample in a study of early T cells in non-severe SARS-CoV-2 infection. TCRdb re-called the 5' RACE reads with MiXCR, one entry per CDR3 protein. The sample shows 90,000 to 100,000 distinct CDR3 sequences, less than 15% of them seen only once. What was sequenced was whole blood. These receptor sequences come from an adult who was a healthcare worker with PCR-confirmed SARS-CoV-2 infection or an uninfected control (not recorded which).

This clonotype occurred many times. The V call is TRBV29-1, the J call TRBJ2-2; 7 bases fit TRBD1. V was pared by 4 bases and J by 3 bases, with 2 bases of the junction left unmatched. CDR3 size: 13 residues. CDR1 and CDR2 from the germline V gene are SQVTM and ANQGSEA. The CDR3 DNA follows: TGCAGCGTTGGGGACAGTTACACCGGGGAGCTGTTTTTT. Translated, it gives CSVGDSYTGELFF.

This chain uses TRBV5-4 with TRBJ2-3, with no clear D. V was shortened by 5 bases and J by 7 bases, with 17 bases between the two germline ends. CDR3 length equals 14 residues. In germline, CDR1 is SGHNT, CDR2 YYREEE (reference sequence). As DNA, the CDR3 is TGTGCCAGCAGTCCCTACGGGCTCCCGAATACGCAGTATTTT. Translating gives CASSPYGLPNTQYF.

The rearrangement uses TRBV3-1 and TRBJ1-5; possible D gene TRBD1, 6 bases. Trimming stripped 1 base from V and 9 bases from J, with 16 bases between. CDR3 length: 15 residues. Germline lookup yields CDR1 LGHDT and CDR2 YNNKEL (reference sequence). The CDR3 sequence: CASSQGRGGRWPQHF. In DNA, the CDR3 is TGTGCCAGCAGCCAAGGTCGAGGGGGGCGTTGGCCCCAGCATTTT.

This clonotype has a count of ten or more. This rearrangement joins TRBV2 to TRBJ1-2; the D gene is possibly TRBD1 (5 bases). Germline loops: CDR1 SNHLY, CDR2 FYNNEI. The CDR3 has 18 amino acids. Between the trimmed V and J ends, which lost 6 bases and 0 bases, there was a span of 23 bases. The CDR3 sequence: CASSYRSRGTWTNYGYTF. CDR3 DNA: TGTGCCAGCAGCTACAGGTCAAGGGGTACCTGGACTAACTATGGCTACACCTTC.

The chain has TRBV5-1 and TRBJ2-7; maybe TRBD1 (5 bases). Germline values: CDR1 SGHRS, CDR2 YFSETQ. The CDR3 sequence is 13 residues long. Trimming took off 4 bases at V and 0 bases at J, with 8 bases between the two ends. CDR3 region: CASSRQSSYEQYF. The CDR3 bases are TGCGCCAGCAGCCGACAGAGCTCCTACGAGCAGTACTTC.

This clonotype was detected only a few times. This chain links TRBV7-8 with TRBJ2-5; D ambiguous. This CDR3 is 13 amino acids long. Between the trimmed V and J ends, which lost 1 base and 5 bases, there was a span of 8 bases. Germline V gene lookup returns CDR1 SGHVS and CDR2 FQNEAQ. The CDR3 sequence is CASSLGRPETQYF. In DNA form, the CDR3 reads TGTGCCAGCAGCTTAGGCCGGCCGGAGACCCAGTACTTC.

This clonotype was observed at least ten times. The chain couples TRBV3-1 to TRBJ1-5, with D unclear. Germline V lookup: CDR1 LGHDT, CDR2 YNNKEL (reference sequence). This CDR3 is built from 14 residues. V lost 1 base to trimming and J lost 0 bases, with 4 bases between them. CDR3 in amino acids: CASSQAGSNQPQHF. The CDR3 coding sequence is TGTGCCAGCAGCCAAGCAGGTAGCAATCAGCCCCAGCATTTT. The full variable domain, completed using reference TRBV3-1 and TRBJ1-5, is DTAVSQTPKYLVTQMGNDKSIKCEQNLGHDTMYWYKQDSKKFLKIMFSYNNKELIINETVPNRFSPKSPDKAHLNLHINSLELGDSAVYFCASSQAGSNQPQHFGDGTRLSIL.

This clonotype was seen ten or more times. V usage is TRBV2 and J usage is TRBJ2-5, with a possible D match to TRBD1 (6 bases). Germline V gene data show CDR1 as SNHLY and CDR2 as FYNNEI. Between the trimmed V and J ends, which lost 10 bases and 3 bases, there was a span of 15 bases. This CDR3 spans 13 amino acids. CDR3 sequence (DNA): TGTGCCATCAGGGGTCCTGGAAAAGAGACCCAGTACTTC. This sequence encodes CAIRGPGKETQYF.

This chain links TRBV24-1 with TRBJ2-3; D ambiguous. The CDR3 extends over 14 amino acids. V gave up 4 bases and J gave up 5 bases, with 12 bases separating them. Germline V gene lookup returns CDR1 KGHDR and CDR2 SFDVKD. The CDR3: CATSDPDWQDTQYF. The CDR3 region has the DNA TGTGCCACCAGTGACCCCGACTGGCAAGATACGCAGTATTTT.

This clonotype was seen many times. The V call is TRBV29-1, the J call TRBJ1-1; D remains ambiguous. Germline V lookup: CDR1 SQVTM, CDR2 ANQGSEA. The CDR3 loop spans 12 amino acids. V lost 5 bases to trimming and J lost 8 bases, with 15 bases between them. In DNA form, the CDR3 reads TGCAGCGTTAGGTTGAGCCTACTCGAAGCTTTCTTT. Translation gives CSVRLSLLEAFF.

The V gene is TRBV10-3, the J gene TRBJ2-1; 8 nucleotides match TRBD2. The CDR3 has 15 amino acids. Germline CDR1 and CDR2: ENHRY and SYGVKD. V was pared by 6 bases and J by 2 bases, with 6 bases of the junction left unmatched. The CDR3 here is CAISLAGNTYNEQFF. The CDR3 coding sequence is TGTGCCATCAGCTTAGCGGGGAATACCTACAATGAGCAGTTCTTC.

Worth noting for this clonotype: Just one base apart from a much larger clone, this may be a read error. The chain combines TRBV7-9 with TRBJ2-1; tentatively, D is TRBD1 (6 bases). Per germline, CDR1 SEHNR and CDR2 FQNEAQ (reference sequence). The CDR3 is made up of 14 amino acids. The CDR3 DNA reads as TGTGCCGGCAGCTTACAGGGTGCTATCGGTGAGCAGTTCTTC. Protein sequence: CAGSLQGAIGEQFF.

This clonotype appeared a few times. The V and J genes are TRBV20-1 and TRBJ1-5; D is ambiguous. CDR1 and CDR2 from the germline V gene are DFQATT and SNEGSKA (reference sequence). CDR3 length: 11 amino acids. The ends were cut back, 6 bases at V and 6 bases at J, with 9 bases in the middle. The CDR3 loop reads CSAGFGQPQHF. The CDR3 DNA follows: TGCAGTGCAGGGTTCGGTCAGCCCCAGCATTTT.